Listed below are T cell receptor beta chains from one sample, sequenced in a study of neoadjuvant anti-PD-1 for oral cavity cancer. Assay used: immunoSEQ multiplex PCR; TCRdb lists only in-frame clones, some missing. The top ten clones hold approximately 3% of a sample with more than 13,000 clones, over 70% of them seen once. This specimen consisted of PBMCs, obtained after nivolumab (anti-PD-1) treatment. The origin of the receptors is a person aged 40-85 years with oral cavity squamous cell carcinoma. Both conserved end residues are part of each CDR3. Fields, in order: clone size, J gene, D gene, V gene, CDR3 length, CDR3 protein, CDR3 DNA. D genes are given only for firm matches. Size is omitted from some rows. Given values are once, few, many or a class for expanded clones.

>few|TRBJ1-1|NA|TRBV6-5|14
CASSWQGRNTEAFF
TGTGCCAGCAGTTGGCAGGGGAGGAACACTGAAGCTTTCTTT
>NA|TRBJ1-4|NA|TRBV19|12
CASSRKNEKLFF
TGTGCCAGTAGTCGGAAGAATGAAAAACTGTTTTTT
>NA|TRBJ2-4|NA|TRBV27|16
CASSLAPGVAKNIQYF
TGTGCCAGCAGTTTAGCCCCTGGAGTAGCCAAAAACATTCAGTACTTC
>NA|TRBJ1-4|TRBD1|TRBV7-8|15
CASSLERGPNEKLFF
TGTGCCAGCAGCTTAGAGAGGGGGCCTAATGAAAAACTGTTTTTT
>NA|TRBJ2-2|NA|TRBV19|14
CASSIGWNTGELFF
TGTGCCAGTAGTATAGGTTGGAACACCGGGGAGCTGTTTTTT
>NA|TRBJ1-1|TRBD1|TRBV30|13
CARRGQGNTEAFF
TGTGCCCGGCGAGGACAGGGGAACACTGAAGCTTTCTTT
>few|TRBJ2-2|NA|TRBV5-1|16
CASSLFSSAGTGELFF
TGCGCCAGCAGCTTGTTCTCTAGCGCGGGCACCGGGGAGCTGTTTTTT
>NA|TRBJ1-1|TRBD1|TRBV30|14
CAWSLGQGLTEAFF
TGTGCCTGGAGTCTGGGACAGGGTTTAACTGAAGCTTTCTTT
>NA|TRBJ2-5|TRBD2|TRBV25-1|15
CASSASGAAKETQYF
TGTGCCAGCAGTGCTAGCGGAGCCGCGAAAGAGACCCAGTACTTC
>NA|TRBJ2-7|TRBD2|TRBV15|15
CATSRDPGTTYEQYF
TGTGCCACCAGCAGAGATCCGGGGACTACCTACGAGCAGTACTTC
>NA|TRBJ1-1|TRBD1|TRBV28|16
CASSRADRAISTEAFF
TGTGCCAGCAGCCGCGCCGACAGGGCAATTTCCACTGAAGCTTTCTTT
>NA|TRBJ2-1|NA|TRBV6-1|10
CASSDFEQFF
TGTGCCAGCTCCGACTTTGAGCAGTTCTTC
>few|TRBJ1-4|TRBD1|TRBV28|14
CASSPTGNNEKLFF
TGTGCCAGCAGTCCGACAGGGAATAATGAAAAACTGTTTTTT
>few|TRBJ2-4|NA|TRBV28|15
CASSLQAAGTNIQYF
TGTGCCAGCAGCCTACAGGCCGCGGGAACGAACATTCAGTACTTC
>NA|TRBJ2-1|NA|TRBV25-1|13
CASSETSYNEQFF
TGTGCCAGCAGTGAAACCTCCTACAATGAGCAGTTCTTC
>NA|TRBJ1-1|NA|TRBV5-1|14
CASSLDQLVTEAFF
TGCGCCAGCAGCTTGGATCAGCTGGTCACTGAAGCTTTCTTT
>few|TRBJ1-1|NA|TRBV7-8|11
CASSHSREAFF
TGTGCCAGCAGCCATTCACGGGAAGCTTTCTTT
>NA|TRBJ2-7|NA|TRBV5-4|12
CASSLEPVEQYF
TGTGCCAGCAGCTTGGAACCCGTCGAGCAGTACTTC
>NA|TRBJ2-7|TRBD1|TRBV7-7|13
CASSLDRNYEQYF
TGTGCTAGCAGCCTGGACAGGAACTACGAGCAGTACTTC
>once|TRBJ2-1|NA|TRBV4-1|14
CASSQDPSNNEQFF
TGCGCCAGCAGCCAAGATCCCTCTAACAATGAGCAGTTCTTC
>few|TRBJ2-7|TRBD2|TRBV5-1|16
CASSLLGLAGTSEQYF
TGCGCCAGCAGCTTGCTGGGACTAGCGGGAACGTCTGAGCAGTACTTC
>few|TRBJ2-7|NA|TRBV6-1|13
CASTVGRAYEQYF
TGTGCCAGCACGGTTGGCCGAGCCTACGAGCAGTACTTC
>NA|TRBJ1-5|TRBD1|TRBV6-6|15
CASSYQTGGRQPQHF
TGTGCCAGCAGTTACCAGACAGGGGGCCGTCAGCCCCAGCATTTT
>few|TRBJ1-1|NA|TRBV29-1|15
CSVDRIGGLGTEAFF
TGCAGCGTTGATAGGATCGGTGGATTAGGCACTGAAGCTTTCTTT
>NA|TRBJ2-3|TRBD2|TRBV6-5|15
CASSSTYPAGGTQYF
TGTGCCAGCAGTTCCACTTACCCGGCGGGAGGCACGCAGTATTTT
>NA|TRBJ2-3|TRBD1|TRBV27|17
CASSFLGQGTITDTQYF
TGTGCCAGCAGTTTTCTGGGACAGGGGACAATCACAGATACGCAGTATTTT
>few|TRBJ2-7|TRBD1|TRBV19|15
CASSPPGTGSYEQYF
TGTGCCAGTAGTCCCCCCGGGACAGGGAGCTACGAGCAGTACTTC
>NA|TRBJ1-2|NA|TRBV5-1|16
CASSLLGSAGPSGYTF
TGCGCCAGCAGCTTGCTTGGTTCGGCAGGGCCGAGTGGCTACACCTTC
>few|TRBJ2-7|NA|TRBV19|14
CASSISSGTGEQYF
TGTGCCAGTAGTATCAGTTCGGGAACGGGCGAGCAGTACTTC
>NA|TRBJ2-5|NA|TRBV7-7|13
CASSSGARETQYF
TGTGCTAGCAGCTCAGGGGCGAGGGAGACCCAGTACTTC
>NA|TRBJ2-7|NA|TRBV19|12
CASSPGISEQYF
TGTGCCAGTAGTCCAGGGATAAGCGAGCAGTACTTC
>NA|TRBJ2-6|TRBD1|TRBV27|16
CASSLLGQSGANVLTF
TGTGCCAGCAGTTTATTGGGACAGAGCGGGGCCAACGTCCTGACTTTC
>few|TRBJ1-3|NA|TRBV6-6|14
CASSYWGAGNTIYF
TGTGCCAGCAGTTACTGGGGGGCTGGAAACACCATATATTTT
>NA|TRBJ1-1|NA|TRBV7-9|12
CASSLEGPRAFF
TGTGCCAGCAGCTTAGAGGGTCCCAGGGCTTTCTTT
>NA|TRBJ2-2|TRBD1|TRBV5-5|15
CASRLGQGATGELFF
TGTGCCAGCAGACTTGGGCAGGGGGCAACCGGGGAGCTGTTTTTT
>NA|TRBJ1-5|NA|TRBV4-1|15
CASSQGGQGNQPQHF
TGCGCCAGCAGCCAAGGGGGGCAGGGGAATCAGCCCCAGCATTTT
>once|TRBJ2-4|TRBD2|TRBV2|14
CASSGASGLNIQYF
TGTGCCAGCAGTGGTGCTAGCGGACTAAACATTCAGTACTTC
>NA|TRBJ2-3|TRBD1|TRBV6-4|15
CASSDAGTGADTQYF
TGTGCCAGCAGTGACGCCGGGACAGGGGCAGATACGCAGTATTTT
>NA|TRBJ2-4|TRBD2|TRBV5-1|17
CASSLALTSEGWDIQYF
TGCGCCAGCAGCTTGGCCCTAACTAGCGAGGGGTGGGACATTCAGTACTTC
>once|TRBJ2-5|NA|TRBV7-9|14
CASSLSGAQETQYF
TGTGCCAGCAGCTTATCGGGGGCCCAAGAGACCCAGTACTTC
>NA|TRBJ2-2|NA|TRBV5-1|15
CASSWPKGGTGELFF
TGCGCCAGCAGCTGGCCCAAAGGGGGCACCGGGGAGCTGTTTTTT
>NA|TRBJ2-3|NA|TRBV5-1|13
CASSRVSTDTQYF
TGCGCCAGCAGTCGGGTTAGCACAGATACGCAGTATTTT
>NA|TRBJ1-1|NA|TRBV28|13
CASSPSESTEAFF
TGTGCCAGCAGTCCTTCGGAAAGCACTGAAGCTTTCTTT
>few|TRBJ1-2|NA|TRBV2|15
CASSDSAGTNYGYTF
TGTGCCAGCAGTGATTCTGCAGGCACGAACTATGGCTACACCTTC
>NA|TRBJ2-1|TRBD1|TRBV2|13
CASSQTGGNEQFF
TGTGCCAGCAGCCAAACAGGGGGCAATGAGCAGTTCTTC
>NA|TRBJ2-2|NA|TRBV6-1|15
CASRVGDHNTGELFF
TGTGCCAGCAGAGTTGGGGACCACAACACCGGGGAGCTGTTTTTT
>NA|TRBJ1-3|NA|TRBV19|15
CASSPGRTSGNTIYF
TGTGCCAGTAGTCCCGGACGGACCTCTGGAAACACCATATATTTT
>NA|TRBJ2-7|TRBD1|TRBV4-1|14
CASSYGTGGREQYF
TGCGCCAGCAGCTACGGGACAGGGGGACGAGAGCAGTACTTC
>NA|TRBJ2-1|NA|TRBV29-1|14
CSVEPSDAFNEQFF
TGCAGCGTTGAGCCCTCAGATGCATTCAATGAGCAGTTCTTC
>NA|TRBJ2-7|NA|TRBV6-5|14
CASSDLAVSYEQYF
TGTGCCAGCAGTGACTTAGCGGTCTCCTACGAGCAGTACTTC